The 18 T cell receptor beta chains reported below all come from one sample, sequenced in a study of blood T cells in healthy people across ages. A second PCR of 7 to 11 cycles used a sample-barcoded 5' primer and a J-beta primer mix. TCRdb reanalysed the 5' RACE reads using MiXCR and keeps one entry per CDR3 protein. Here the sample spans roughly 2 million distinct CDR3 sequences, around half being singletons. The sequencing input was blood. Every receptor here comes from a woman aged 35 to 49 in good health.

The J gene is TRBJ1-2, the V gene TRBV15; D unresolved. V was cut by 1 base and J by 2 bases, with 11 bases left in between. The CDR3 contains 15 residues. CDR1 is LNHNV, CDR2 YYDKDF, per germline (reference sequence). The CDR3 protein is CATSRVMQSNYGYTF. In DNA, the CDR3 is TGTGCCACCAGCAGAGTAATGCAGTCGAACTATGGCTACACCTTC.

The V call is TRBV5-1, the J call TRBJ2-1; 7 bases match TRBD2. This CDR3 comprises 14 residues. Germline CDR1 and CDR2: SGHRS and YFSETQ. Losses at the gene ends were 3 bases for V and 6 bases for J; bases not matched to a gene: 6. The CDR3 nucleotides read TGCGCCAGCAGCTCGGCAGCGGGGCTCAATGAGCAGTTCTTC. Amino acid sequence: CASSSAAGLNEQFF.

This clonotype has only a few counts. J is TRBJ1-2 and V is TRBV7-2, with D unclear. V gave up 0 bases and J gave up 10 bases, with 12 bases separating them. Per germline, CDR1 SGHTA and CDR2 FQGNSA. This CDR3 is 13 amino acids long. As DNA, the CDR3 is TGTGCCAGCAGCTTAGCGCTCGGACCTCCCTACACCTTC. It yields the protein CASSLALGPPYTF.

The V call is TRBV20-1, the J call TRBJ2-1; no clear D. The germline V and J ends were trimmed by 6 bases and 5 bases, with 14 bases remaining between them. This CDR3 is built from 13 residues. Looked up from germline, CDR1 is DFQATT and CDR2 is SNEGSKA (reference sequence). The DNA of the CDR3 is TGCAGTGCGGGAAAGACTTGGAACAATGAGCAGTTCTTC. Protein: CSAGKTWNNEQFF.

This clonotype was found a few times. This rearrangement joins TRBV20-1 to TRBJ2-7, with D unclear. The CDR3 sequence is 13 residues long. Trimming pared 5 bases from V and 2 bases from J, leaving 13 bases between. Germline V gives CDR1 DFQATT, CDR2 SNEGSKA (reference sequence). The CDR3 sequence: CSARPPVTYEQYF. CDR3 in DNA: TGCAGTGCTCGCCCCCCGGTGACCTACGAGCAGTACTTC.

The chain joins TRBV7-2 to TRBJ2-1; TRBD2 aligns across 8 bases. Germline V gene sequence: CDR1 SGHTA, CDR2 FQGNSA. After removal of 3 bases from V and 5 bases from J, the junction contained 12 bases not matched to a gene. The CDR3 is made up of 17 amino acids. The CDR3 is CASSFSWRSGGDNEQFF. CDR3 sequence (DNA): TGTGCCAGCAGCTTCTCCTGGAGGTCGGGGGGGGACAATGAGCAGTTCTTC.

The count of this clonotype is one. The chain uses TRBV6-2 or TRBV6-3 and TRBJ2-1; unclear D gene. CDR1 is MNHEY, CDR2 SVGEGT, per germline. The CDR3 consists of 14 residues. Trimming stripped 0 bases from V and 5 bases from J, with 8 bases between. DNA for the CDR3: TGTGCCAGCAGTTACTCGAACGGACACAATGAGCAGTTCTTC. It is translated as CASSYSNGHNEQFF.

The chain has TRBV28 and TRBJ2-1, with D perhaps TRBD1 or TRBD2 (5 bases each). Trimming took 4 bases from V and 1 from J, leaving 14 bases between them. This CDR3 region has 16 residues. Germline assignment: CDR1 MDHEN and CDR2 SYDVKM. The CDR3 DNA reads TGTGCCAGCAGTTCCGTGGGACGGGATTCCTACAATGAGCAGTTCTTC. Amino acids: CASSSVGRDSYNEQFF.

The chain recombines TRBV6-6 with TRBJ2-5, with 7 bases aligning to TRBD1. CDR3 length: 15 residues. Trimming cost V 2 bases and J 2 bases; bases outside gene matches: 5. The germline gives CDR1 MNHNY, CDR2 SVGAGI (reference sequence). The CDR3 nucleotides read TGTGCCAGCAGTTACGGGGACAGCCGTCAAGAGACCCAGTACTTC. Amino acid sequence: CASSYGDSRQETQYF.

CDR3 region: CATSREGWLRETQYF. Written as DNA, the CDR3 is TGTGCCACCAGCAGAGAAGGGTGGCTTCGTGAGACCCAGTACTTC. The chain is built from TRBV15 and TRBJ2-5; the D is unclear. Trimming left V 0 bases short and J 5 bases short, with 13 bases between. Germline loops: CDR1 LNHNV, CDR2 YYDKDF (reference sequence). The CDR3 sequence is 15 residues long. The full variable domain, completed using reference TRBV15 and TRBJ2-5, is DAMVIQNPRYQVTQFGKPVTLSCSQTLNHNVMYWYQQKSSQAPKLLFHYYDKDFNNEADTPDNFQSRRPNTSFCFLDIRSPGLGDTAMYLCATSREGWLRETQYFGPGTRLLVL.

J is TRBJ2-7 and V is TRBV10-1, with D maybe TRBD2 (6 bases). Germline V gene lookup returns CDR1 WNHNN and CDR2 SYGVQD (reference sequence). The CDR3 spans 13 residues. V lost 2 bases to trimming and J lost 3 bases, with 8 bases between them. The DNA of the CDR3 is TGCGCCAGCAGTGAGGTCGGGGGCTACGAGCAGTACTTC. It encodes CASSEVGGYEQYF.

This clonotype occurred a few times. The V and J genes are TRBV10-3 and TRBJ1-1; 8 bases align to TRBD1. This CDR3 comprises 13 residues. Germline CDR1 ENHRY, CDR2 SYGVKD. Losses at the gene ends were 11 bases for V and 5 bases for J; bases not matched to a gene: 10. DNA of the CDR3: TGTGCCGTTTCGACAGGGGTTGGAACTGAAGCTTTCTTT. Amino acid sequence: CAVSTGVGTEAFF.

The CDR3 nucleotides read TGCAGTGCTACAGGGACTAGCGGGGGGGCCTGGAACGAGCAGTACTTC. Its protein product is CSATGTSGGAWNEQYF. This sequence joins TRBV20-1 and TRBJ2-7; 16 bases map to TRBD2. V dropped 4 bases and J dropped 5; count of bases not matched to a gene: 8. CDR3 length equals 16 residues. CDR1 DFQATT and CDR2 SNEGSKA come from the germline V gene (reference sequence).

A few counts support this clonotype. The chain combines TRBV18 with TRBJ2-5; D call uncertain. Germline CDR1 is KGHSH and CDR2 is LQKENI. Trimming left V 3 bases short and J 4 bases short, with 9 bases between. The CDR3 loop spans 13 amino acids. The CDR3 DNA reads as TGTGCCAGCTCACCTTACACGTCAGAGACCCAGTACTTC. Translating it yields CASSPYTSETQYF.

The V and J genes are TRBV29-1 and TRBJ1-2, with 7 positions matching TRBD1. With 6 bases clipped from V and 4 bases from J, the junction kept 5 bases outside the gene matches. The germline CDR1 and CDR2 sequences are SQVTM and ANQGSEA. The CDR3 has 12 amino acids. This chain's CDR3 is CSVDGDSYGYTF. CDR3 coding DNA: TGCAGCGTGGATGGGGACAGCTATGGCTACACCTTC.

This clonotype has only a few counts. This chain links TRBV6-1 with TRBJ2-3; TRBD1 is a possible D gene (5 bases). Trimming took 4 bases from V and 2 from J, leaving 13 bases between them. Looked up from germline, CDR1 is MNHNS and CDR2 is SASEGT. The CDR3 loop spans 15 amino acids. The CDR3 DNA is TGTGCCAGCAGTGTTGAGACAGTAATCACAGATACGCAGTATTTT. It specifies CASSVETVITDTQYF.

As regards this clonotype: Since a much larger clone is just one base distant, this may be a read error. CDR3: CSASTPSWGYTF. As DNA, the CDR3 is TGCAGTGCTTCAACCCCTTCTTGGGGCTACACCTTC. The chain joins TRBV20-1 to TRBJ1-2, with D unresolved. V gave up 5 bases and J gave up 8 bases, with 15 bases separating them. CDR3 size: 12 residues. Germline CDR1 reads DFQATT; CDR2 reads SNEGSKA (reference sequence).

This clonotype was seen a few times. This chain connects TRBV29-1 to TRBJ2-1, with TRBD1 matching 7 bases. CDR1 is SQVTM, CDR2 ANQGSEA, per germline. With V trimmed by 7 bases and J by 6 bases, 6 bases remained unmatched. This CDR3 spans 12 amino acids. CDR3 sequence (DNA): TGCAGCGGGACACAGGGGTCCAATGAGCAGTTCTTC. Its translation is CSGTQGSNEQFF.